This T cell receptor (beta chain) was captured in a study of blood T cell repertoires in COVID-19. About the research overall: T cells, B-cell-depleted T cells, or PBMCs provided the cDNA or gDNA that served as material.

Seattle's cohort entered during active infection and was followed longitudinally. Measured with immunoSEQ multiplex PCR; TCRdb has only the in-frame clones, and not every one. The data show hundreds of thousands of clones, about 82% seen once. Input material: peripheral blood. The TCR comes from a woman over 75 with COVID-19, enrolled during active disease.

The CDR3 spells CASIPSGALAEKLFF. The CDR3 coding sequence is TGTGCCAGCATCCCATCAGGGGCCTTAGCTGAAAAACTGTTTTTT. The chain combines TRBV28 with TRBJ1-4, with a possible D match to TRBD1 (6 bases). Trimming removed 7 bases from V and 7 bases from J, with 19 bases in between. Germline-derived CDR1 and CDR2 are MDHEN and SYDVKM. This CDR3 has 15 amino acids.